This T cell receptor (beta chain) was recorded in a study of persistence of HIV-infected CD4 T cells (dated by TCRdb to 2018 to 2020). Regarding the complete study: CMV- and HIV-1 Gag-responding CD4+ T cells were isolated from ART-treated individuals so that antigen-driven clonal expansion of HIV-1-infected cells could be examined. The clonality of all cells in each sorted population was measured by TCRbeta sequencing, and the clonality of infected cells was measured by proviral sequencing. For the TCR cluster analysis across participants, about 8 participants were included for CMV and 7 participants for Gag. The median time participants had been on suppressive ART was approximately eight years. Peripheral blood samples of up to about 180 mL were obtained at multiple time points, with the exception of a couple of participants, for whom leukapheresis was performed at a single time point. Study-wide findings and limitations: Antigen-responding cells were enriched for expanded CDR3beta sequences that were degenerate, which suggests that CD4+ responses to CMV and Gag underwent convergent selection. Significantly lower TCRbeta richness was observed in CMV- and Gag-responding cells than in anti-CD3/anti-CD28-responding cells, and higher oligoclonality was observed in CMV-responding cells than in CD3/CD28-stimulated and Gag-responding cells. Restriction of bulk TCR analyses to the rare CMV-responding cells that actually carried HIV-1 proviruses was not possible. TCR oligoclonality correlated with proviral oligoclonality within the same sorted populations. Few individuals were included in the study, and only a limited range of antigens was tested.

Worth noting for this clone: The antigen it recognizes is unknown. The sample holds no much larger clone one base away, and base qualities are not on file.

The sample's treatment or condition, from its label and the paper: suppressive antiretroviral therapy. Lysates of CMV-infected fibroblasts were used at about 10 ug/mL for cell stimulation. Memory populations depleted of antigen-responding cells were obtained by sorting nonresponding CD40L-negative CD69-negative CD45RO-high memory CD4+ T cells. Participants were HIV-1-infected adults who started suppressive ART during chronic infection. Plasma HIV-1 RNA had been undetectable (below 50 copies/mL) in participants for at least 4 years. To be included, a participant needed positive CMV serology and a CD4+ T cell count above 400 cells/uL. Before stimulation, PBMCs were isolated using density centrifugation and then depleted of CD8+ T cells. For around 18 hours, the CD8-depleted PBMCs were stimulated with anti-CD28/CD49d costimulation, a CD40-blocking antibody, and enfuvirtide to prevent new infections. Cell sorting was performed on a Beckman Coulter MoFlo Legacy or XDP sorter, and dead cells were excluded with propidium iodide. The QIAamp DNA Mini Kit was used for genomic DNA extraction from samples above one million cells, and the Quick-DNA Microprep Kit was used otherwise.

The immunoSEQ hsTCRB assay version 4, run in survey mode, was used to sequence TCRbeta repertoires from genomic DNA. For TCRbeta sequencing, genomic DNA was diluted to around 11 ng/uL, with up to roughly 1 ug used per sample. The study's own analysis went as follows. ImmunoSeq Analyzer 3.0 was used for analysis of TCRbeta data, and diversity was computed on productive nucleotide rearrangements. The improved Chao index was used to estimate lower-bound TCR diversity, and the Gini coefficient was used to estimate clonality using the Immunarch R package. When different nucleotide rearrangements encoded the same CDR3beta amino acid sequence, each rearrangement was treated as a distinct clonotype. Differential abundance analysis identified TCRbeta sequences significantly enriched in antigen-responding cells relative to anti-CD3/anti-CD28-activated cells. TCRs were clustered by predicted peptide-MHC specificity with GLIPH2, both within individual participants and across merged participant data sets. Drawn from immuneACCESS, this table holds only the in-frame rearrangements with V and J called that TCRdb kept. Clones are partly lost; checked studies trace under half to an unresolved V gene and leave the rest unexplained. Clone size and the V and J calls come from that table; the DNA yielded D and trimming. Present in this sample are about 48,000 clones, around 75% of which were seen just once. The ten largest clones capture around 3% of the sample.

The germline V gene encodes CDR1 MGHRA and CDR2 YSYEKL. The CDR3 starts with the cysteine, ends with the phenylalanine, and has 17 residues. Only the CDR3 region is kept as DNA, spanning 51 bases read in frame from base 1. V and J are truncated by 5 bases and 3 bases respectively, leaving an intervening sequence of 20 bases. The V gene is TRBV4-1 and the J gene is TRBJ2-1; perhaps TRBD2 is the D gene, with 6 bases matching. This receptor was taken from an adult man with HIV who was CMV-seropositive. The sequencing here drew on CD4+ T cells sorted from PBMCs after approximately 20-hour stimulation, taken from a patient who received antiretroviral therapy. The cell subset or site label here, explained by the study, means: CD40L-CD69- CD45RO-high memory CD4 T cells not responding to CMV lysate. The CDR3 protein: CASSSPRNLGGYNEQFF. The DNA sequence follows: TGCGCCAGCAGCAGTCCCAGGAACCTCGGGGGCTACAATGAGCAGTTCTTC.